This T cell receptor beta chain comes out of a study of radiation and T cells in renal cell carcinoma. Study-wide points: In blood, top tumor clones expanded by 2 weeks, shrinking by 4. Baseline intratumoral clonotype presence is unknown without pretreatment biopsies.

Notes on this clone: Its target is not known.

Germline CDR1 is LGHNA and CDR2 is YNFKEQ. The CDR3 spans 17 residues. Trimming took 4 bases from V and 0 from J, leaving 17 bases between them. Time point of the sample: baseline pretreatment blood. Regarding treatment: 15 Gy SBRT to primary tumor, nephrectomy 4 weeks later. This renal cell carcinoma was of the clear cell type. The assay was immunoSEQ multiplex PCR, and TCRdb's table has in-frame clones only and misses some. The repertoire has approximately 90,000 clones, approximately 86% of them found once; the top ten carry roughly 8%. The chain uses TRBV4-2 and TRBJ2-3, with a weak D call TRBD1 (7 bases). This clonotype was obtained from a man aged 50-60 years with renal cell carcinoma. The sample here was blood, taken from a patient whose treatment included radiotherapy and nephrectomy. For the CDR3, the DNA is TGTGCCAGCAGCCCAAGGCAGGGGGGCAGTAGCACAGATACGCAGTATTTT. Its protein product is CASSPRQGGSSTDTQYF.